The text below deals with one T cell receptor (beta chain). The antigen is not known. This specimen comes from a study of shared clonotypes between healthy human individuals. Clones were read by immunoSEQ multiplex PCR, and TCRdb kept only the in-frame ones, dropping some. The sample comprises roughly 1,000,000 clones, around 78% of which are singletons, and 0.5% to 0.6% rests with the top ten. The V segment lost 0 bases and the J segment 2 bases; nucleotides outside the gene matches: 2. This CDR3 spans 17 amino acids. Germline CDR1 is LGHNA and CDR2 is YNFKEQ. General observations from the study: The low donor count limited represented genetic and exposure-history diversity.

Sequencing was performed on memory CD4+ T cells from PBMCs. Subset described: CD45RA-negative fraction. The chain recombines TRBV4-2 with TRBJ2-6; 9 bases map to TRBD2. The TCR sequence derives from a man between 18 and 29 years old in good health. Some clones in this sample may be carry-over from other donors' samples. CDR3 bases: TGTGCCAGCAGCCAAGATGTAGCGGGAGCTGGGGCCAACGTCCTGACTTTC. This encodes CASSQDVAGAGANVLTF.